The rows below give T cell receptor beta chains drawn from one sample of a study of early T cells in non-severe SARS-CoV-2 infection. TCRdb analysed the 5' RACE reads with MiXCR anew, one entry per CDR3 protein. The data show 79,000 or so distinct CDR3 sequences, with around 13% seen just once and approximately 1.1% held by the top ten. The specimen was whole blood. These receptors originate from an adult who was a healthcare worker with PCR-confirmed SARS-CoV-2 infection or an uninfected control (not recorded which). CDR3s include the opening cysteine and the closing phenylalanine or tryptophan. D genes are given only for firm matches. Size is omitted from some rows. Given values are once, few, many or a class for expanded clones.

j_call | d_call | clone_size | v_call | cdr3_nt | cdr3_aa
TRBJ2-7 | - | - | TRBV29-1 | TGCAGCGTTAACCCGGGTAGCGGCTACGAGCAGTACTTC | CSVNPGSGYEQYF
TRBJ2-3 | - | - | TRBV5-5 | TGTGCCAGCAGCTCAACAGGATTTAGCACAGATACGCAGTATTTT | CASSSTGFSTDTQYF
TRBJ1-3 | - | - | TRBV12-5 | TGTGCTAGTGGCCCCCTACAAGGAATCTCTGGAAACACCATATATTTT | CASGPLQGISGNTIYF
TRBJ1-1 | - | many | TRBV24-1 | TGTGCCACCAGGTTAGGTCCGGACACTGAAGCTTTCTTT | CATRLGPDTEAFF
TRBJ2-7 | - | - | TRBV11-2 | TGTGCCAGCAGCTCCCTACAGGGTGCTACCTACGAGCAGTACTTC | CASSSLQGATYEQYF
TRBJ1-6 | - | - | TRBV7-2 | TGTGCCAGCAGGAGGGACACGAGCTCCTATAATTCACCCCTCCACTTT | CASRRDTSSYNSPLHF
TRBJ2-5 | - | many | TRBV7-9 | TGTGCCAGCAGCTTCGACGGTTGGGAGACCCAGTACTTC | CASSFDGWETQYF
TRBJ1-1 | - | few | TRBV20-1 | TGCAGTGCCAGAATGGTCGGTAGGGTGAACACTGAAGCTTTCTTT | CSARMVGRVNTEAFF
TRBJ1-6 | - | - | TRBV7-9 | TGTGCCAGCAGCTTAGCTACAGCTTATAATTCACCCCTCCACTTT | CASSLATAYNSPLHF
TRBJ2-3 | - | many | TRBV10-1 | TGCGCCAGCAGTGGAGATGGCACAGATACGCAGTATTTT | CASSGDGTDTQYF
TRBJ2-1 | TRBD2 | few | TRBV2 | TGTGCCAGCAGTTCCAGACTAGCGGGGCGTAATGAGCAGTTCTTC | CASSSRLAGRNEQFF
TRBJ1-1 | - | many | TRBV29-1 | TGCAGCGTTGAGTTCGGGGCGGTGTCGAACACTGAAGCTTTCTTT | CSVEFGAVSNTEAFF
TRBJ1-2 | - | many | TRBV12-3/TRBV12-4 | TGTGCCAGCAGCCCCCGGACGGAGCGGGGCTACACCTTC | CASSPRTERGYTF
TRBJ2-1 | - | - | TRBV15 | TGTGCCACCAGCCCCGGGACCACTGGTACTGAGCAGTTCTTC | CATSPGTTGTEQFF